Below are 13 T cell receptor beta chains sequenced from a single sample in a study of T cells after yellow fever vaccination (dated by TCRdb to about 2019). The method was 5' RACE. TCRdb lists the instrument as Illumina NovaSeq 6000. TCRdb passed the public sequencing reads through fastp at Q25 and MiXCR, retaining productive beta sequences. Rows are combined by CDR3 protein, so each entry shows the most common genes and DNA. The table for this sample lists approximately 250,000 distinct CDR3 sequences; over 3% of them were counted only once. The ten largest clones take up over 15% of the sample. Reading the label with the study, this specimen's treatment or condition is: live attenuated yellow fever vaccine strain. Sequenced here: PBMCs, sampled 15 days after the yellow fever booster vaccination. The receptors shown here come from a man younger than 35 who received the YFV17D yellow fever vaccine.

There are many counts of this clonotype. The gene calls are TRBV5-1 and TRBJ2-6; D perhaps matches TRBD1 (6 bases). This CDR3 has 17 residues. The germline V gene has CDR1 SGHRS and CDR2 YFSETQ. The V and J ends lost 3 bases and 1 base respectively, with 14 bases between them. The CDR3 protein is CASSSPGQMSGANVLTF. CDR3 DNA: TGCGCCAGCAGCTCTCCGGGACAAATGTCTGGGGCCAACGTCCTGACTTTC.

This clonotype appeared many times. The chain is built from TRBV6-4 and TRBJ2-1, with a tentative D call TRBD2 (6 bases). The CDR3 spans 13 residues. V was clipped by 4 bases and J by 8 bases, with 12 bases between them. Germline V lookup: CDR1 MRHNA, CDR2 SNTAGT. The CDR3 loop is CASSVEGSHEQFF. DNA for the CDR3: TGTGCCAGCAGTGTGGAGGGGAGCCATGAGCAGTTCTTC.

This clonotype was recorded at least ten times. V usage is TRBV5-6 and J usage is TRBJ2-1, with 8 bases fitting TRBD1. The CDR3 covers 16 residues. V was clipped by 5 bases and J by 6 bases; unmatched bases: 13. Germline assignment: CDR1 SGHDT and CDR2 YYEEEE. The CDR3 here is CASRSYPGQVLNEQFF. For the CDR3, the DNA is TGTGCCAGCAGAAGTTACCCGGGACAGGTACTCAATGAGCAGTTCTTC. The variable domain in full, with the rest retrieved from reference TRBV5-6 and TRBJ2-1, is DAGVTQSPTHLIKTRGQQVTLRCSPKSGHDTVSWYQQALGQGPQFIFQYYEEEERQRGNFPDRFSGHQFPNYSSELNVNALLLGDSALYLCASRSYPGQVLNEQFFGPGTRLTVL.

This clonotype was seen many times. The chain carries TRBV7-6 and TRBJ2-7; no clear D. The CDR3 contains 13 residues. CDR1 is SGHVS, CDR2 FNYEAQ, per germline. Deletions cut 2 bases from V and 3 bases from J, with 8 bases between. The CDR3 is CASSLPTSYEQYV. The CDR3 DNA reads TGTGCCAGCAGCTTACCAACAAGCTACGAGCAGTACGTC.

This clonotype has at least ten counts. The chain couples TRBV4-1 to TRBJ2-7; D remains unclear. Germline CDR1 MGHRA, CDR2 YSYEKL. This CDR3 is 14 amino acids long. V dropped 1 base and J dropped 2 bases, with 9 bases sitting between them. The CDR3 nucleotides are TGCGCCAGCAGCCAAGCCGGACGGACCTACGAGCAGTACTTC. This gives the protein CASSQAGRTYEQYF.

This clonotype was counted ten times or more. This chain joins TRBV20-1 and TRBJ2-3; 7 bases map to TRBD1. The CDR3 has 15 residues. The germline V gene has CDR1 DFQATT and CDR2 SNEGSKA (reference sequence). After removal of 0 bases from V and 3 bases from J, the junction contained 6 bases not matched to a gene. In DNA, the CDR3 is TGCAGTGCTAGAGATCGAAGACAGGGTACAGATACGCAGTATTTT. Encoded protein: CSARDRRQGTDTQYF.

This clonotype was seen many times. The chain joins TRBV7-2 to TRBJ2-7; D call uncertain. V was shortened by 0 bases and J by 3 bases, with 12 bases between the two germline ends. Germline-derived CDR1 and CDR2 are SGHTA and FQGNSA. The CDR3 length is 15 residues. This CDR3 is CASSLAANSLYEQYV. CDR3 bases: TGTGCCAGCAGCTTAGCAGCGAACTCGCTCTACGAGCAGTACGTC.

This clonotype was counted at least ten times. This chain joins TRBV4-1 and TRBJ2-1, with no clear D. V was trimmed by 0 bases and J by 2 bases, leaving 8 bases between them. The CDR3 consists of 15 residues. CDR1 and CDR2 (germline): MGHRA, YSYEKL. The CDR3 is CASSQDAQPYNEQFF. The CDR3 nucleotides are TGCGCCAGCAGCCAAGACGCGCAACCCTACAATGAGCAGTTCTTC.

This clonotype was detected many times. The rearrangement joins TRBV5-1 to TRBJ2-1; the D gene could be TRBD1 or TRBD2 (6 bases each). Trimming removed 4 bases from V and 6 bases from J, with 17 bases in between. Germline lookup yields CDR1 SGHRS and CDR2 YFSETQ. This CDR3 comprises 15 residues. CDR3 region: CASSRSVSGANEQFF. The CDR3 nucleotides are TGCGCCAGCAGCAGGTCGGTCTCGGGGGCCAATGAGCAGTTCTTC.

This clonotype has at least ten counts. The V and J genes are TRBV16 and TRBJ1-3; maybe TRBD1 (6 bases). The CDR3 runs to 15 residues. Trimming pared 4 bases from V and 2 bases from J, leaving 12 bases between. CDR1 and CDR2 (germline): KGHSY, FQNENV. The CDR3 protein is CASSPRGGPGNTIYF. The CDR3, as DNA: TGTGCCAGCAGCCCGAGAGGGGGACCTGGAAACACCATATATTTT.

In this sample, this clonotype turned up a few times. The chain recombines TRBV5-4 with TRBJ2-6, with a tentative D call TRBD2 (7 bases). Germline-derived CDR1 and CDR2 are SGHNT and YYREEE (reference sequence). The V end was cut by 3 bases, the J end by 0 bases, with 22 bases between. This CDR3 is built from 20 residues. The CDR3 coding sequence is TGTGCCAGCAGCTCCAAAGGGGGGGGTATACTTCTCTCTGGGGCCAACGTCCTGACTTTC. Amino acid sequence: CASSSKGGGILLSGANVLTF.

This clonotype was observed many times. The rearrangement links TRBV5-1 to TRBJ2-3; 11 bases fit TRBD2. Germline V CDR1 and CDR2: SGHRS, YFSETQ. The CDR3 sequence is 16 residues long. Trimming at V came to 4 bases and at J to 2 bases, leaving 6 bases not matched to a gene. The CDR3 bases are TGCGCCAGCAGCCCCGCACTAGCGGGGGTCACAGATACGCAGTATTTT. This translates into CASSPALAGVTDTQYF.

This clonotype was counted many times. The CDR3 DNA reads as TGTGCCAGCAGTTACTCTTATAATGTTTTAGGACAGGGGAACGGGGAGCTGTTTTTT. Its translation: CASSYSYNVLGQGNGELFF. The rearrangement uses TRBV6-5 and TRBJ2-2, with 9 bases fitting TRBD1. The CDR3 consists of 19 residues. The junction had 15 bases not matched to a gene; V was cut back by 0 bases and J by 7 bases. Germline loops: CDR1 MNHEY, CDR2 SVGAGI.